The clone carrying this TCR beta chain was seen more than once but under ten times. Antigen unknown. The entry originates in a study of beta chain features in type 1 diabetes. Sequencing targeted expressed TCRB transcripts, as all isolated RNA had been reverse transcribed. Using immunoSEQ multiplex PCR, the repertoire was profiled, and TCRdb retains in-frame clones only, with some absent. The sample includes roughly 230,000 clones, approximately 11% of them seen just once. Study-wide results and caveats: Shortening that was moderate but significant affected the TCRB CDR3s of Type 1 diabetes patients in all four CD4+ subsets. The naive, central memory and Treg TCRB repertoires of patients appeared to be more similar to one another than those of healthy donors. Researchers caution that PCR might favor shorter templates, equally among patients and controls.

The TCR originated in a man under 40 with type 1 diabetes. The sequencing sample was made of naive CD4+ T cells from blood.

CDR3 DNA: TGTGCCAGCAGCTTCCGGTGGTCGAACACCGGGGAGCTGTTTTTT. It is translated as CASSFRWSNTGELFF. The chain carries TRBV11-1 and TRBJ2-2; D remains ambiguous. This CDR3 has 15 residues. Between the trimmed V and J ends, which lost 3 bases and 0 bases, there was a span of 8 bases. Germline loops: CDR1 SGHAT, CDR2 FQDESV (reference sequence).